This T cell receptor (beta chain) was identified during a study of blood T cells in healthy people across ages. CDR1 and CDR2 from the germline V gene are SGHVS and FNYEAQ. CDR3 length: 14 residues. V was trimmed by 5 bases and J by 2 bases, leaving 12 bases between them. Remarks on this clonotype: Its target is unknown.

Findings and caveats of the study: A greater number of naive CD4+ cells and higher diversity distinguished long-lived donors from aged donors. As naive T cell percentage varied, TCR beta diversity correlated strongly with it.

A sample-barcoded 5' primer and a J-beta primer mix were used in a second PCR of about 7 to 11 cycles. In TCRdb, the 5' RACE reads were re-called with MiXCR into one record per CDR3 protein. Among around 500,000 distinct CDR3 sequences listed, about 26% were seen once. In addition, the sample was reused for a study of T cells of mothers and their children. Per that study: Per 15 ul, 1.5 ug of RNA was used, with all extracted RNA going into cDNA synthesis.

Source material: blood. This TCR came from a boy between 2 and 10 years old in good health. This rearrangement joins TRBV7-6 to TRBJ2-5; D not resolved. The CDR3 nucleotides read TGTGCCAGCAGCCCGGTGGAACCTCAAGAGACCCAGTACTTC. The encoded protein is CASSPVEPQETQYF.